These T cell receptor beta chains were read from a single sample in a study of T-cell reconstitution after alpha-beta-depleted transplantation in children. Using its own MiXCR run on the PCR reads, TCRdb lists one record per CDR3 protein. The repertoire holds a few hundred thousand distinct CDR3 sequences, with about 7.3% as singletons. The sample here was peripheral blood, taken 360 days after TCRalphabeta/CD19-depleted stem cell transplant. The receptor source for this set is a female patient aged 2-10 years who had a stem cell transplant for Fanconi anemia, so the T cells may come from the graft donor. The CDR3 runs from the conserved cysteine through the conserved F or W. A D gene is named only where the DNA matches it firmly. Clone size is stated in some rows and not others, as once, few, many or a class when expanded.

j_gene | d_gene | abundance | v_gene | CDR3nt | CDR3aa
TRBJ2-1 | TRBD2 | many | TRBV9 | TGTGCCAGCAGCCCGGGACTAGCGGAGGACAATGAGCAGTTCTTC | CASSPGLAEDNEQFF
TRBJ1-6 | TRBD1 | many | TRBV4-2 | TGTGCCAGCAGCCAAGACGTGGGACAGCAGCTGGGTAATTCACCCCTCCACTTT | CASSQDVGQQLGNSPLHF
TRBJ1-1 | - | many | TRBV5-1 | TGCGCCAGCAGCTTGTTCACGAACACTGAAGCTTTCTTT | CASSLFTNTEAFF
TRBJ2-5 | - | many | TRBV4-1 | TGCGCCAGCAGCCAAGTCTCACAAGAGACCCAGTACTTC | CASSQVSQETQYF
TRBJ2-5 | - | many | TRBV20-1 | TGCAGTGCTAGAGATCAACGGGGAGAGACCCAGTACTTC | CSARDQRGETQYF
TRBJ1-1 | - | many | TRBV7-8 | TGTGCCAGTGGGGACCGATTGAACACTGAAGCTTTCTTT | CASGDRLNTEAFF
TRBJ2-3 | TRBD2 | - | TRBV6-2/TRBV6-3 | TGTGCCAGCAGTTCCTATAGCGGGAGGGCCTGGGCAGATACGCAGTATTTT | CASSSYSGRAWADTQYF
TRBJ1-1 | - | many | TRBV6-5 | TGTGCCAGCAGACGCGGGACCGTTGAAGCTTTCTTT | CASRRGTVEAFF
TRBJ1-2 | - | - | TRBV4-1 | TGCGCCAGCAGCCAAGTGCCAGGGAAAACTATTACCTATGGCTACACCTTC | CASSQVPGKTITYGYTF
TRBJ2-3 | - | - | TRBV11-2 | TGTGCCAGCAGCCCCAGGGGTTGGGGCACAGATACGCAGTATTTT | CASSPRGWGTDTQYF
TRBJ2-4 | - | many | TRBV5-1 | TGCGCCAGCAGCTCATCAGGGGAATGGGACATTCAGTACTTC | CASSSSGEWDIQYF
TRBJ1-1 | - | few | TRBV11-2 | TGTGCCAGCAGCTTTTTGGGGGCATGGGCTTTCTTT | CASSFLGAWAFF
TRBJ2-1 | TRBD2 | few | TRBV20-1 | TGCAGTGCCACCGTCGCGGGGGGGTATATCAATGAGCAGTTCTTC | CSATVAGGYINEQFF
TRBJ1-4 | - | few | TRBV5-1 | TGCGCCAGCAGCTTGGCCGCGGGGGGAAATGAAAAACTGTTTTTT | CASSLAAGGNEKLFF
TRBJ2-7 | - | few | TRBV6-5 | TGTGCCAGCAGTTACTTACAATTTTCGACAGCCTCCTACGAGCAGTACTTC | CASSYLQFSTASYEQYF
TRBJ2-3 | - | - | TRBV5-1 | TGCGCCAGCAACGAGAGGGCCGGCACAGATACGCAGTATTTT | CASNERAGTDTQYF
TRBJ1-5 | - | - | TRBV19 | TGTGCCAGTAGTATAGTCGGTGGTCAGCCCCAGCATTTT | CASSIVGGQPQHF
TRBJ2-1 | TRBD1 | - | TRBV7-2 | TGTGCCAGCAGCTTCCCGAGGGGACAGGGGCTGGGCAATGAGCAGTTCTTC | CASSFPRGQGLGNEQFF
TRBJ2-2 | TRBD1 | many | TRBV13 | TGTGCCAGCAGTAAAGAGACACTGACAGGGGGCACGTCAGGGGAGCTGTTTTTT | CASSKETLTGGTSGELFF
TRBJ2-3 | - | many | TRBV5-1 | TGCGCCAGCACCCGGGACACAGATACGCAGTATTTT | CASTRDTDTQYF
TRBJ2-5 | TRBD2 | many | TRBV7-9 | TGTGCCAGCAGCTTAGGACTAGCGGGGAAAGAGACCCAGTACTTC | CASSLGLAGKETQYF
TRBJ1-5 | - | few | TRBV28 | TGTGCCAGCAGGGAGGGACGGGGCCGTTATCCCCAGCATTTT | CASREGRGRYPQHF
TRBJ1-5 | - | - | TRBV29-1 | TGCAGCGTTGAAGATCAAAGGGCCCAGCATTTT | CSVEDQRAQHF
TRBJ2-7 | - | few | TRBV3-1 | TGTGCCAGCAGCGCCTCTTATCGGGAGTTGGGCTACGAGCAGTACTTC | CASSASYRELGYEQYF
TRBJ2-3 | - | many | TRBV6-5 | TGTGCCAGCAGTCCCCCCCCCGGGGGAGATACGCAGTATTTT | CASSPPPGGDTQYF
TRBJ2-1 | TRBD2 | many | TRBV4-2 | TGTGCCAGCAGCCAAGCCCTTAGCGGGAGCTCCTACAATGAGCAGTTCTTC | CASSQALSGSSYNEQFF
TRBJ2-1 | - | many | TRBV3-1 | TGTGCCAGCGCCCTCTCTTACAATGAGCAGTTCTTC | CASALSYNEQFF
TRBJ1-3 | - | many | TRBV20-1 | TGCAGTGCTACACATCCCATACTTAACGAGGGAAACACCATATATTTT | CSATHPILNEGNTIYF
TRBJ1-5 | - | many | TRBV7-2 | TGTGCCAGCAGCCCCGAGGGAGTTTCAGGTCAGCCCCAGCATTTT | CASSPEGVSGQPQHF
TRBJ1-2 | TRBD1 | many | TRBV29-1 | TGCAGCGTTGTGGCAGGGGGACGATATGGCTACACCTTC | CSVVAGGRYGYTF
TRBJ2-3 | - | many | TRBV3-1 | TGTGCCAGCAGCCAAGAGTGGGGCACAGATACGCAGTATTTT | CASSQEWGTDTQYF
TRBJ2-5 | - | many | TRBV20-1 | TGCAGTGCTAGAGTTTACCAGGGTCAAGAGACCCAGTACTTC | CSARVYQGQETQYF
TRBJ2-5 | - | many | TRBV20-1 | TGCAGTGCTCTAGGACAGTATCAAGAGACCCAGTACTTC | CSALGQYQETQYF
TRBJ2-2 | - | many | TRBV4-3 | TGCGCCAGCAGCCAAGATGATCCAGACCCTGACGGGGAGCTGTTTTTT | CASSQDDPDPDGELFF
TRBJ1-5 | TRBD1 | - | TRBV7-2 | TGTGCCAGCAGTCGGACAGGGCGTCAGCCCCAGCATTTT | CASSRTGRQPQHF
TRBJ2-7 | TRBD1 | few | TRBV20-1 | TGCAGTGTCAGGACAGGGGGGGGATACGAGCAGTACTTC | CSVRTGGGYEQYF
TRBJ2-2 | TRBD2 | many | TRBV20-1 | TGCAGTGCTAGTCAGGGACTAGCGGGAGGGAGTCCCGGGGAGCTGTTTTTT | CSASQGLAGGSPGELFF
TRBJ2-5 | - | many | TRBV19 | TGTGCCAGTAAAATCGACAGTCAAGAGACCCAGTACTTC | CASKIDSQETQYF
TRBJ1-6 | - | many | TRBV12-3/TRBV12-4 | TGTGCCAGCAGTTTTTCCGGGCTCAGTTCACCCCTCCACTTT | CASSFSGLSSPLHF
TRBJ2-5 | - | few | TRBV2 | TGTGCCAGCAGTGGCCCCTGGCGGACTCAAGAGACCCAGTACTTC | CASSGPWRTQETQYF
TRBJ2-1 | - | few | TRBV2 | TGTGCCAGCGGGTCAGGGTTCAATGAGCAGTTCTTC | CASGSGFNEQFF
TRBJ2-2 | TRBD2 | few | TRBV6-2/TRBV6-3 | TGTGCCAGCAGGCTAGCGGGGGTCAGTTTCACCGGGGAGCTGTTTTTT | CASRLAGVSFTGELFF
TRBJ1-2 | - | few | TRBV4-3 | TGCGCCAGCAGCCAAGCAGGTTTTGGCTACACCTTC | CASSQAGFGYTF
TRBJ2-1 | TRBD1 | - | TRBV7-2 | TGTGCCAGCAGCTTCGGGACAGTTGAGCAGTTCTTC | CASSFGTVEQFF
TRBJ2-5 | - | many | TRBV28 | TGTGCCAGCAGACAGCCGACTAGTCGGGGAGAGACCCAGTACTTC | CASRQPTSRGETQYF
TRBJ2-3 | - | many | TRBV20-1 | TGCAGTGCTCGCCTCTCCACAGATACGCAGTATTTT | CSARLSTDTQYF
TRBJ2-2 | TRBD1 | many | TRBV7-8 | TGTGCCAGCAGCGCAGCCGCCGGGACAGGGTTGCACGGGGAGCTGTTTTTT | CASSAAAGTGLHGELFF
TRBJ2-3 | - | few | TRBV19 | TGTGCCAGTAGTATCGCCACAGATACGCAGTATTTT | CASSIATDTQYF
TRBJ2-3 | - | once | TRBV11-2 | TGTGCCGGCAGCCAAAAGGAGACGCAGTATTTT | CAGSQKETQYF
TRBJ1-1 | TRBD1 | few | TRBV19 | TGTGCCAGTAGTATCCCGACAGGGGCGCTGAACACTGAAGCTTTCTTT | CASSIPTGALNTEAFF